This T cell receptor (beta chain) was sequenced in a study of identical twins. Study-level points and caveats: Alpha sequences out of frame and shared by twins had excess low generation probability. Conclusions leaned on cross-sectional statistical analysis and did not track the same donors over time.

TCRdb itself ran the 5' RACE reads through MiXCR, one entry per CDR3 protein. The profile shows roughly 630,000 distinct CDR3 sequences, about 7.1% of them singletons. With 5 bases removed from V and 2 bases from J, the gap between germline ends came to 13 bases. Germline V gene data show CDR1 as SGHAT and CDR2 as FQNNGV. The CDR3 is 15 amino acids. This clonotype was observed a few times. What it recognizes is unknown. All donors comprised healthy Caucasians. The data were also submitted as part of a second study, on yellow fever vaccine responses in identical twins.

The sequence was obtained from a woman under 30 in good health. Material: PBMCs. The chain is built from TRBV11-2 and TRBJ2-1; a possible D gene is TRBD1 (5 bases). The CDR3 reads CASSPQVSPYNEQFF. The CDR3 DNA reads TGTGCCAGCAGCCCACAGGTTTCGCCCTACAATGAGCAGTTCTTC.